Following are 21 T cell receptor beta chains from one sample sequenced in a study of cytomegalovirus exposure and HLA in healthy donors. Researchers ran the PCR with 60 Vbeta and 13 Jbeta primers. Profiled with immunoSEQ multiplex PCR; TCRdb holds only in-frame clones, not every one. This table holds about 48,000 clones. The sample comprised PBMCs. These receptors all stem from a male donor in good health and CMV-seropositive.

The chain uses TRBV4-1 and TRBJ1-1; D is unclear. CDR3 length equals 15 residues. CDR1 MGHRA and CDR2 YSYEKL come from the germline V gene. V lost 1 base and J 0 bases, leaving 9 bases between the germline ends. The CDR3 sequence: CASSQVRFMNTEAFF. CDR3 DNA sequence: TGCGCCAGCAGCCAAGTTAGATTCATGAACACTGAAGCTTTCTTT.

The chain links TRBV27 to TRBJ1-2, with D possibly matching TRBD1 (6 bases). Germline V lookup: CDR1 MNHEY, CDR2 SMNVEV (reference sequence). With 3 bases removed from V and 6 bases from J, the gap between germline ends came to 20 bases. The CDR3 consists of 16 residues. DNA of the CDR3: TGTGCCAGCAGTTTGGGGTCCACAGGGAACCCAAATGGCTACACCTTC. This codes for CASSLGSTGNPNGYTF.

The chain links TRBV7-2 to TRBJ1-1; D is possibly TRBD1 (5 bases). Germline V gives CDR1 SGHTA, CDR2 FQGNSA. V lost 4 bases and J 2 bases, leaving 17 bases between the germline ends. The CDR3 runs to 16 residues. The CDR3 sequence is CASSSVGGLINTEAFF. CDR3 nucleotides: TGTGCCAGCAGCTCAGTGGGGGGATTGATTAACACTGAAGCTTTCTTT.

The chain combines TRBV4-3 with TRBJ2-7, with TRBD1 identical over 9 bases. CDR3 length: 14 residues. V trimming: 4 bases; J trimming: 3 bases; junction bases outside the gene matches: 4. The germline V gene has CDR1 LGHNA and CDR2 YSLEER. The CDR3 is CASSPGTGLYEQYF. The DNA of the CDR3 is TGCGCCAGCAGCCCCGGGACAGGGCTCTACGAGCAGTACTTC.

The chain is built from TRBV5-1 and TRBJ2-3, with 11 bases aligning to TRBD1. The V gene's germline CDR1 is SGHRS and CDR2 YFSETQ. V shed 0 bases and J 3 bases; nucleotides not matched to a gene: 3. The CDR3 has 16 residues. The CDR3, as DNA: TGCGCCAGCAGCTTGGATGGGACAGGGGGGACAGATACGCAGTATTTT. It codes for CASSLDGTGGTDTQYF. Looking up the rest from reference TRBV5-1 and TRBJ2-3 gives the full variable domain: KAGVTQTPRYLIKTRGQQVTLSCSPISGHRSVSWYQQTPGQGLQFLFEYFSETQRNKGNFPGRFSGRQFSNSRSEMNVSTLELGDSALYLCASSLDGTGGTDTQYFGPGTRLTVL.

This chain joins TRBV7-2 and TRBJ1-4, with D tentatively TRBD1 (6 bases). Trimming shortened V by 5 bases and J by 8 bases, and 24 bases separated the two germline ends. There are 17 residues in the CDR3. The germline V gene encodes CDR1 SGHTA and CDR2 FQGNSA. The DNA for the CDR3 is TGTGCCAGCAGCCGAATCAGGGCTTTGGGGGCTGAGGAAAAACTGTTTTTT. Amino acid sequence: CASSRIRALGAEEKLFF.

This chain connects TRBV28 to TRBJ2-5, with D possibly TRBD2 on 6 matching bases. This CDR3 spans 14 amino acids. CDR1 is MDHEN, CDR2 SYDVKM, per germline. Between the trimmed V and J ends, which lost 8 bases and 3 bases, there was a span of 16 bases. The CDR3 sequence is CASPGAGEKETQYF. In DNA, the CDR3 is TGTGCCAGCCCGGGAGCCGGGGAGAAAGAGACCCAGTACTTC.

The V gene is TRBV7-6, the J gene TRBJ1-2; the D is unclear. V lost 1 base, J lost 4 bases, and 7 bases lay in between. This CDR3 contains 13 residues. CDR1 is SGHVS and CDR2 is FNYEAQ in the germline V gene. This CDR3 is CASSLGAVYGYTF. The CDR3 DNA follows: TGTGCCAGCAGCTTAGGGGCAGTCTATGGCTACACCTTC.

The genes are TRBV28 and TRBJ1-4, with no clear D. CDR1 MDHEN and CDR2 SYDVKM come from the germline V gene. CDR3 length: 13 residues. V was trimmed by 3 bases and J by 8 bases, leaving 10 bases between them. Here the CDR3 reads CASSFPGREKLFF. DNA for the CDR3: TGTGCCAGCAGTTTCCCGGGGAGAGAAAAACTGTTTTTT.

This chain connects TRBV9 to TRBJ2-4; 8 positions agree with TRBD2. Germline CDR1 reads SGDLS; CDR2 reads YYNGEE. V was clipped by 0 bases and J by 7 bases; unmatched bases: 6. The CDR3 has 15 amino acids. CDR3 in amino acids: CASSVAGLAGNIQYF. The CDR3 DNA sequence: TGTGCCAGCAGCGTAGCTGGGCTAGCGGGTAACATTCAGTACTTC.

The CDR3 nucleotides are TGTGCCAGCAGTGGTCTAGCGGGGGGACCCTACGAGCAGTACTTC. It is translated as CASSGLAGGPYEQYF. The chain uses TRBV6-5 and TRBJ2-7; 11 bases fit TRBD2. The CDR3 is 15 amino acids. Losses at the gene ends were 5 bases for V and 2 bases for J; bases not matched to a gene: 5. Germline V gives CDR1 MNHEY, CDR2 SVGAGI.

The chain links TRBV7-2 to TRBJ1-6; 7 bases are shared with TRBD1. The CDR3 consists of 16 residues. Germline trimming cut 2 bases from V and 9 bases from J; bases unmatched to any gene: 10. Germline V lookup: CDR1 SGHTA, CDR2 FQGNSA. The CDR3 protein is CASSLSNDRVGSPLHF. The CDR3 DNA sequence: TGTGCCAGCAGCTTATCCAACGACAGGGTCGGTTCACCCCTCCACTTT.

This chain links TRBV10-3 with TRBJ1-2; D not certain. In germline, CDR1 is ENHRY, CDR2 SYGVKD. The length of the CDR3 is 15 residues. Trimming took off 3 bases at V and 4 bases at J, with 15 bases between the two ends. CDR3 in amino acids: CAISDPAGRSYGYTF. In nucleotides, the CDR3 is TGTGCCATCAGTGATCCGGCGGGTAGGTCCTATGGCTACACCTTC.

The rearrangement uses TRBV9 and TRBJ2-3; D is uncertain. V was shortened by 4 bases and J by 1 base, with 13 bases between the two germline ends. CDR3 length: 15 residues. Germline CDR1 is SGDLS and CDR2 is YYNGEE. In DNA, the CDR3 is TGTGCCAGCAGCTTCACGCTCGGTGGCACAGATACGCAGTATTTT. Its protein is CASSFTLGGTDTQYF.

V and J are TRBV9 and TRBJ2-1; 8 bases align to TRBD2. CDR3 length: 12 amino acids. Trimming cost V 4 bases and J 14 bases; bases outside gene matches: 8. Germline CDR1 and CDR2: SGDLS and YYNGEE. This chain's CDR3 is CASSPRGGVKFF. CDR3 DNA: TGTGCCAGCAGCCCCCGGGGGGGGGTGAAGTTCTTC. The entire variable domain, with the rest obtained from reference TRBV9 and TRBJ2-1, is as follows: DSGVTQTPKHLITATGQRVTLRCSPRSGDLSVYWYQQSLDQGLQFLIQYYNGEERAKGNILERFSAQQFPDLHSELNLSSLELGDSALYFCASSPRGGVKFFGPGTRLTVL.

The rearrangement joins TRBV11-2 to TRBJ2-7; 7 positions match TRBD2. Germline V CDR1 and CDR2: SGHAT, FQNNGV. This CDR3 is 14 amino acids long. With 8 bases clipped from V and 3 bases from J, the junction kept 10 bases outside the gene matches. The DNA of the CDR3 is TGTGCCAGCGGCGCTTCTAGCGGTTACTACGAGCAGTACTTC. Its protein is CASGASSGYYEQYF.

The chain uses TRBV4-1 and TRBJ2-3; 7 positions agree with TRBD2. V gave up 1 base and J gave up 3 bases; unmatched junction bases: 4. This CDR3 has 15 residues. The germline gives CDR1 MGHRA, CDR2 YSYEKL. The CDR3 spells CASSQVSAGTDTQYF. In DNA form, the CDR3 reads TGCGCCAGCAGCCAAGTATCAGCGGGGACAGATACGCAGTATTTT.

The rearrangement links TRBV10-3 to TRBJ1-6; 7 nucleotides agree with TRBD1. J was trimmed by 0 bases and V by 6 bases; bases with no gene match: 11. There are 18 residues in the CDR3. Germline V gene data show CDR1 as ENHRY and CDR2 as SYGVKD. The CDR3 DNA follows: TGTGCCATCAGCCCCGGGACAGAGAACAGCTCCTATAATTCACCCCTCCACTTT. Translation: CAISPGTENSSYNSPLHF.

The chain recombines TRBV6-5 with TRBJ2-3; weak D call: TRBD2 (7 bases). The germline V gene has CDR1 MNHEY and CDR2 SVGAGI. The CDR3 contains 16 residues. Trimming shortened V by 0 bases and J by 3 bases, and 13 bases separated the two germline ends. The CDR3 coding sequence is TGTGCCAGCAGTTACTCGGGGGGGGCCTTGACAGATACGCAGTATTTT. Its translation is CASSYSGGALTDTQYF.

The CDR3 region is CASSQHREYDGYTF. The CDR3 DNA is TGCGCCAGCAGCCAACACAGGGAATATGATGGCTACACCTTC. The chain uses TRBV4-1 and TRBJ1-2, with a tentative D call TRBD1 (6 bases). The ends were cut back, 2 bases at V and 6 bases at J, with 13 bases in the middle. Germline assignment: CDR1 MGHRA and CDR2 YSYEKL. The CDR3 consists of 14 residues.

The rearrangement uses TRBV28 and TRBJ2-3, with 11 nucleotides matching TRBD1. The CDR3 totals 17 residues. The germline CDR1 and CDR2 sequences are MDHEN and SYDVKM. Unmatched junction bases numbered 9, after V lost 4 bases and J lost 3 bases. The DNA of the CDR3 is TGTGCCAGCAGTTCCCAAGCGGACAGGGGGCGGACAGATACGCAGTATTTT. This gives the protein CASSSQADRGRTDTQYF.